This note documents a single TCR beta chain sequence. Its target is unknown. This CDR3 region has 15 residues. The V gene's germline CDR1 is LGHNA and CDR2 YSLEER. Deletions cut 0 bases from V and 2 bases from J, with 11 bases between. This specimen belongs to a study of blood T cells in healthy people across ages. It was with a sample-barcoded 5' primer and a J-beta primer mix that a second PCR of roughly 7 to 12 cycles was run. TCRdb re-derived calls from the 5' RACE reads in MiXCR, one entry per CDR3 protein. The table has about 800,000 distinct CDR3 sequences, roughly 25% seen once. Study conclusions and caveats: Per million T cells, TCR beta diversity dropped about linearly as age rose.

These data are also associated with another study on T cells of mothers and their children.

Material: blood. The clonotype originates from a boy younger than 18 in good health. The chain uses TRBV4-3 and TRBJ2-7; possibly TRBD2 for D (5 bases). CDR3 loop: CASSQDEGNAYEQYF. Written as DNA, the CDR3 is TGCGCCAGCAGCCAAGATGAGGGTAACGCCTACGAGCAGTACTTC.